The entry below gives a single T cell receptor (beta chain) sequence along with its context. Which antigen it targets is not known. Base quality data are lacking; no much larger clone is found one base away. V sheds 6 bases and J sheds 0 bases, leaving 8 bases between their ends. The germline V gene (reference sequence) supplies CDR1 MNHEY and CDR2 SMNVEV. Taken from cysteine to phenylalanine, the CDR3 has 13 residues. Just the 39-base CDR3 DNA is kept, in frame starting at base 1. This entry belongs to a study of OX40 agonist ivuxolimab in advanced cancers. Broadly, across the study: Ivuxolimab was an agonistic, fully human IgG2 monoclonal antibody directed against OX40 (CD134), a costimulatory receptor. Intravenous ivuxolimab was administered to patients every 2 weeks at six dose levels: 0.01, 0.1, 0.3, 1.5, 3 and 10 mg/kg. The paper reports the monotherapy dose-escalation portion (N of about 51 patients) of the phase I ivuxolimab trial. In the dose-escalation cohort, more than 75% of patients were male, and the mean age was about 55 years, with a range of 23 to 79. Three dose-escalation patients achieved partial responses, one with hepatocellular carcinoma and two with cutaneous melanoma. Of the approximately 50 patients in dose escalation, about 20 had hepatocellular carcinoma, some 15 had melanoma, 9 had renal cell carcinoma and 9 had head and neck cancer. Prior anti-PD-1, anti-PD-L1 or anti-CTLA-4 therapy was permitted, and checkpoint inhibitors had been received by around 40% of dose-escalation patients. The point of sequencing TCRbeta in the periphery was to test whether ivuxolimab changed TCR sequence diversity and drove clonal T-cell expansion. Paper-wide results and their limitations: The antigen specificity of the peripheral T cells that underwent clonal expansion was not determined. Low levels of normalized T-cell clonal expansion were also seen in some patients who did not respond. After ivuxolimab, expanded clones were on average more numerous among CD8+ T cells than among CD4+ T cells. At doses of 0.1 to 3.0 mg/kg, clonal expansion of both CD4+ and CD8+ blood T cells was observed from baseline to week 6. In the 0.1-3.0 mg/kg groups, partial responders had among the lowest normalized peripheral clonal expansion, particularly in CD8+ T cells.

Genomic DNA was extracted from sorted cells for sequencing of the TCRbeta CDR3 region. TCRbeta CDR3 regions were sequenced using the immunoSEQ Assay. Imported from immuneACCESS, the table was reduced by TCRdb to in-frame sequences with V and J called. These copies leave out some clones; in studies compared against another copy, an unresolved V gene accounts for under half, and the cause of the remainder is not known. Counted in this sample were tens of thousands of clones; 60% to 85% of them appeared once. The ten largest clones take up around an eighth of the sample. The trial excluded patients who had a history of autoimmune disease or were on systemic immunosuppression. Peripheral blood for TCR sequencing was collected from all dose cohorts at baseline, on cycle 4 day 1, and on cycle 7 day 1. The samples were taken from a phase I, first-in-human, multicenter, open-label dose-escalation trial of ivuxolimab. Adults with locally advanced or metastatic head and neck squamous cell, hepatocellular, melanoma or renal cell carcinoma were enrolled in the trial. Before TCR sequencing, CD4+ T cells and CD8+ T cells were sorted from peripheral blood as separate populations.

The TCR was taken from an adult with an advanced solid tumor such as melanoma, head and neck, liver or kidney cancer. The chain was built from TRBV27 and TRBJ1-1, with no reliable assignment of the D segment. This specimen consisted of CD4+ or CD8+ T cells sorted from blood, obtained in a trial of the OX40 agonist ivuxolimab. The nucleotides are TGTGCCAGCAGCCTAAAAATGAACACTGAAGCTTTCTTT. It is translated as CASSLKMNTEAFF.